The source of this TCR beta chain is a study of monozygotic twins with inflammatory bowel disease. The CDR3 has 12 amino acids. The germline CDR1 and CDR2 sequences are LNHNV and YYDKDF (reference sequence). TCRdb reanalyzed the 5' RACE reads, giving one entry per CDR3 protein sequence and no DNA. In all, the sample yields just under 45,000 distinct CDR3 sequences. The chain recombines TRBV15 with TRBJ1-5. Sequencing used blood. The TCR originated in a human donor with ulcerative colitis or Crohn's disease, or a healthy co-twin of an affected twin (not recorded which). The CDR3 sequence: CATSRAEGPQHF. The complete variable domain, with remaining parts taken from reference TRBV15 and TRBJ1-5, reads DAMVIQNPRYQVTQFGKPVTLSCSQTLNHNVMYWYQQKSSQAPKLLFHYYDKDFNNEADTPDNFQSRRPNTSFCFLDIRSPGLGDTAMYLCATSRAEGPQHFGDGTRLSIL.